These 29 T cell receptor beta chains originate from one sample sequenced in a study of blood T cell repertoires in COVID-19 (dated by TCRdb to the early 2020s). Library preparation used the immunoSEQ multiplex PCR assay. Not all clones reach the TCRdb copy of this immuneACCESS table, which keeps in-frame sequences only. Checked studies attribute under half of the gap to unresolved V genes and leave the rest unexplained. The sample table records about 300,000 clones; less than 85% of these occur just once. The top ten hold over 1.1% of the sample. What was sequenced was peripheral blood. All receptors come from a human donor with COVID-19, enrolled during active disease. The donor label of this sample is uncertain.

The rearrangement uses TRBV19 and TRBJ2-3, with 7 bases lining up with TRBD1. This CDR3 comprises 13 residues. Per the germline V gene, CDR1 is LNHDA and CDR2 is SQIVND (reference sequence). The V and J ends lost 8 bases and 3 bases, in that order; junction bases with no gene match: 5. Written as DNA, the CDR3 is TGTGCCAGTGGACCCAGGGGGACAGATACGCAGTATTTT. This codes for CASGPRGTDTQYF.

The chain carries TRBV6-2 or TRBV6-3 and TRBJ1-2, with TRBD1 matching 8 bases. From germline, CDR1 is MNHEY and CDR2 SVGEGT. The CDR3 has 16 residues. Trimming at V came to 2 bases and at J to 2 bases, leaving 7 bases not matched to a gene. CDR3 region: CASSYTGQGVNYGYTF. Here the CDR3 DNA reads TGTGCCAGCAGTTACACCGGACAGGGAGTCAACTATGGCTACACCTTC.

Notes on this clone: Germline and junction disagree at one end, which may indicate a read error. The chain employs TRBV12-5 and TRBJ1-2; 7 bases are shared with TRBD1. Germline loops: CDR1 LGHNT, CDR2 FRNRAP. The CDR3 runs to 12 residues. CDR3 sequence (DNA): TGTGCTAGTGCCACTCAAGGGGGCAGACCCTACTTC. Amino acid sequence: CASATQGGRPYF.

Here the CDR3 DNA reads TGTGCCAGCAGTTCTACCGGGACTAGCGGGACCTACGAGCAGTACTTC. Translation: CASSSTGTSGTYEQYF. V gene TRBV6-5 combines with J gene TRBJ2-7; TRBD2 aligns across 13 bases. Germline V gene data show CDR1 as MNHEY and CDR2 as SVGAGI. This CDR3 region has 16 residues. V gave up 4 bases and J gave up 2 bases; unmatched junction bases: 5.

This clone was seen only a few times. In DNA, the CDR3 is TGTGCCAGCAGTACGGGGACAGTCCCCTACGAGCAGTACTTC. Protein: CASSTGTVPYEQYF. The V gene is TRBV6-2 or TRBV6-3, the J gene TRBJ2-7; TRBD1 matches at 7 bases. The V gene end was trimmed by 5 bases and the J gene end by 2 bases; junction bases not matched to a gene: 6. Germline CDR1 MNHEY, CDR2 SVGEGT. The CDR3 sequence is 14 residues long.

The J gene is TRBJ1-2, the V gene TRBV4-3; D gene ambiguous. Germline-derived CDR1 and CDR2 are LGHNA and YSLEER. This CDR3 comprises 17 residues. V lost 0 bases and J 1 base, leaving 15 bases between the germline ends. The CDR3 loop is CASSQEVLDGINYGYTF. As DNA, the CDR3 is TGCGCCAGCAGCCAAGAGGTTCTAGACGGGATTAACTATGGCTACACCTTC.

The rearrangement uses TRBV19 and TRBJ1-1; TRBD1 is a possible D gene (6 bases). The CDR3 loop spans 14 amino acids. CDR1 is LNHDA and CDR2 is SQIVND in the germline V gene (reference sequence). V shed 8 bases and J shed 1 base, with 14 bases lying between them. This CDR3 is CASSIGQPNTEAFF. The CDR3 DNA sequence: TGTGCCAGTTCTATCGGACAGCCGAACACTGAAGCTTTCTTT. Together with reference TRBV19 and TRBJ1-1, the CDR3 gives the full variable domain: DGGITQSPKYLFRKEGQNVTLSCEQNLNHDAMYWYRQDPGQGLRLIYYSQIVNDFQKGDIAEGYSVSREKKESFPLTVTSAQKNPTAFYLCASSIGQPNTEAFFGQGTRLTVV.

This CDR3 reads CASSPDRVGSPLHF. CDR3 nucleotide sequence: TGTGCCAGCAGCCCCGACAGGGTTGGTTCACCCCTCCACTTT. The chain employs TRBV6-6 and TRBJ1-6, with TRBD1 matching over 7 bases. This CDR3 spans 14 amino acids. Germline assignment: CDR1 MNHNY and CDR2 SVGAGI (reference sequence). Trimming at V came to 6 bases and at J to 9 bases, leaving 8 bases not matched to a gene.

This chain uses TRBV6-5 with TRBJ1-3, with 8 bases identical to TRBD1. The germline gives CDR1 MNHEY, CDR2 SVGAGI. J gave up 4 bases and V 8 bases, and 10 bases lay outside the gene matches. The CDR3 spans 15 residues. CDR3 region: CASRAGQGYGNTIYF. CDR3 coding DNA: TGTGCCAGCCGGGCCGGACAGGGATACGGAAACACCATATATTTT.

V and J are TRBV3-1 (or the pseudogene TRBV3-2) and TRBJ2-6, with 11 bases fitting TRBD2. The CDR3 extends over 19 amino acids. The junction had 9 bases not matched to a gene; V was cut back by 1 base and J by 4 bases. CDR1 and CDR2 from the germline V gene are LGHDT and YNNKEL (reference sequence). CDR3 in DNA: TGTGCCAGCAGCCAAGGCGGACTAGCGGGCGTAGGGGGGGCCAACGTCCTGACTTTC. It yields the protein CASSQGGLAGVGGANVLTF.

This clone was seen a single time. The CDR3: CASSLKGGTNEKLFF. The CDR3 region has the DNA TGTGCCAGCAGCTTAAAGGGGGGGACTAATGAAAAACTGTTTTTT. The V and J genes are TRBV7-3 and TRBJ1-4; D is perhaps TRBD1 (6 bases). This CDR3 spans 15 amino acids. Per the germline V gene, CDR1 is SGHTA and CDR2 is FQGTGA. Trimming stripped 1 base from V and 2 bases from J, with 8 bases between.

This rearrangement joins TRBV19 to TRBJ1-2; the D is unclear. Trimming removed 3 bases from V and 1 base from J, with 12 bases in between. Germline V CDR1 and CDR2: LNHDA, SQIVND (reference sequence). This CDR3 region has 15 residues. The CDR3 sequence: CASSMEAGINYGYTF. The CDR3 DNA reads TGTGCCAGTAGTATGGAGGCAGGCATTAACTATGGCTACACCTTC.

The chain is built from TRBV24-1 and TRBJ1-1; D possibly corresponds to TRBD1 (6 bases). Germline V CDR1 and CDR2: KGHDR, SFDVKD. The CDR3 totals 13 residues. V was pared by 9 bases and J by 0 bases, with 10 bases between. CDR3 amino acids: CATSDRLNTEAFF. In nucleotides, the CDR3 is TGTGCCACCTCTGACAGGCTGAACACTGAAGCTTTCTTT.

The rearrangement joins TRBV6-5 to TRBJ2-3; 8 nucleotides align to TRBD2. The germline CDR1 and CDR2 sequences are MNHEY and SVGAGI. The V and J ends lost 11 bases and 2 bases, in that order; junction bases with no gene match: 9. There are 14 residues in the CDR3. The CDR3 nucleotides are TGTGCCGCAAGAGGACTAGCCAACACAGATACGCAGTATTTT. This translates into CAARGLANTDTQYF.

V gene TRBV5-1 combines with J gene TRBJ2-5, with 11 nucleotides matching TRBD1. The CDR3 runs to 15 residues. Germline V CDR1 and CDR2: SGHRS, YFSETQ. V shed 0 bases and J 4 bases; nucleotides not matched to a gene: 2. CDR3 protein: CASSLEGTGGETQYF. CDR3 nucleotides: TGCGCCAGCAGCTTGGAGGGGACAGGGGGAGAGACCCAGTACTTC.

The chain carries TRBV4-3 and TRBJ2-5, with TRBD2 matching over 9 bases. The germline CDR1 and CDR2 sequences are LGHNA and YSLEER. Unmatched junction bases numbered 6, after V lost 3 bases and J lost 4 bases. The length of the CDR3 is 15 residues. The CDR3 DNA sequence: TGCGCCAGCAGCCAGACCCGGACTAGCGTAGAGACCCAGTACTTC. Residues: CASSQTRTSVETQYF.

With regard to this clone: Other DNA sequences of this sample code for an identical CDR3. The gene calls are TRBV9 and TRBJ2-7; weak D call: TRBD2 (5 bases). The CDR3 spans 12 residues. Germline-derived CDR1 and CDR2 are SGDLS and YYNGEE. The ends were cut back, 2 bases at V and 3 bases at J, with 6 bases in the middle. CDR3 sequence reads: CASSVEGYEQYF. The CDR3 DNA reads TGTGCCAGCAGCGTCGAGGGCTACGAGCAGTACTTC.

V and J are TRBV19 and TRBJ2-3; 14 bases agree with TRBD2. Germline V gene data show CDR1 as LNHDA and CDR2 as SQIVND (reference sequence). The CDR3 is made up of 17 amino acids. V lost 6 bases to trimming and J lost 2 bases; unmatched junction nucleotides: 7. CDR3 coding DNA: TGTGCCAGTAGGGGACTAGCGGGAGTCCAAGTCACAGATACGCAGTATTTT. Its protein product is CASRGLAGVQVTDTQYF.

The CDR3 protein is CASSLPTGTYSATNEKLFF. For the CDR3, the DNA is TGTGCCAGCAGCTTACCAACAGGGACCTACTCTGCAACTAATGAAAAACTGTTTTTT. The rearrangement uses TRBV7-9 and TRBJ1-4; D is possibly TRBD1 (6 bases). Trimming cost V 2 bases and J 0 bases, with 19 bases left between them. Germline lookup yields CDR1 SEHNR and CDR2 FQNEAQ (reference sequence). CDR3 length: 19 residues.

V usage is TRBV5-8 and J usage is TRBJ1-5; 7 positions agree with TRBD1. Germline assignment: CDR1 SGHTS and CDR2 YDEGEE. J gave up 4 bases and V 2 bases, and 6 bases lay outside the gene matches. The CDR3 covers 15 residues. CDR3 loop: CASSLLAGGNQPQHF. The CDR3 region has the DNA TGTGCCAGCAGCTTATTGGCAGGGGGAAATCAGCCCCAGCATTTT. The whole variable domain, remainder taken from reference TRBV5-8 and TRBJ1-5, is EAGVTQSPTHLIKTRGQQATLRCSPISGHTSVYWYQQALGLGLQFLLWYDEGEERNRGNFPPRFSGRQFPNYSSELNVNALELEDSALYLCASSLLAGGNQPQHFGDGTRLSIL.

The rearrangement uses TRBV18 and TRBJ2-1; TRBD2 aligns across 7 bases. The junction had 4 bases not matched to a gene; V was cut back by 1 base and J by 7 bases. CDR1 and CDR2 from the germline V gene are KGHSH and LQKENI. The CDR3 has 14 residues. The CDR3 DNA follows: TGTGCCAGCTCACCACTGGGACTAAGTAATGAGCAGTTCTTC. Protein sequence: CASSPLGLSNEQFF. The full variable domain, its missing parts supplied by reference TRBV18 and TRBJ2-1, is NAGVMQNPRHLVRRRGQEARLRCSPMKGHSHVYWYRQLPEEGLKFMVYLQKENIIDESGMPKERFSAEFPKEGPSILRIQQVVRGDSAAYFCASSPLGLSNEQFFGPGTRLTVL.

About this clone itself: One junction end disagrees with the germline gene, perhaps due to a read error. The gene calls are TRBV5-1 and TRBJ2-7, with D possibly matching TRBD2 (6 bases). The CDR3 has 15 amino acids. CDR1 SGHRS and CDR2 YFSETQ come from the germline V gene. CDR3 residues: CASSLAPGGTYEQYF. The CDR3 DNA follows: TGCGCCAGCAGTTTGGCTCCTGGGGGGACCTACGAGCAGTACTTC.

The chain has TRBV6-2 or TRBV6-3 and TRBJ2-3, with D tentatively TRBD1 (6 bases). Germline CDR1 reads MNHEY; CDR2 reads SVGEGT. CDR3 length: 15 amino acids. With 0 bases removed from V and 5 bases from J, the gap between germline ends came to 12 bases. CDR3 residues: CASSYSRQGIDTQYF. The CDR3 DNA reads as TGTGCCAGCAGTTACTCGCGTCAGGGGATAGATACGCAGTATTTT.

V and J are TRBV3-1 (or the pseudogene TRBV3-2) and TRBJ2-2, with a possible D match to TRBD1 (5 bases). The V end was cut by 0 bases, the J end by 5 bases, with 16 bases between. The CDR3 has 17 amino acids. Germline V gives CDR1 LGHDT, CDR2 YNNKEL (reference sequence). The CDR3 spells CASSQEVRAGYTGELFF. Here the CDR3 DNA reads TGTGCCAGCAGCCAAGAAGTCCGTGCAGGGTATACCGGGGAGCTGTTTTTT.

The chain is built from TRBV27 and TRBJ1-5; D may be TRBD1 (5 bases). This CDR3 is built from 14 residues. Germline CDR1 is MNHEY and CDR2 is SMNVEV (reference sequence). V was clipped by 1 base and J by 7 bases, with 11 bases between them. CDR3 nucleotides: TGTGCCAGCAGTTTATACGGGGGTGGGCAGCCCCAGCATTTT. It translates to CASSLYGGGQPQHF.

This clone was detected ten times or more. The CDR3 loop is CASSVAGGVWGNTIYF. Here the CDR3 DNA reads TGTGCCAGCAGCGTGGCGGGGGGAGTTTGGGGAAACACCATATATTTT. The chain uses TRBV9 and TRBJ1-3; D is perhaps TRBD1 (5 bases). Trimming took off 2 bases at V and 4 bases at J, with 16 bases between the two ends. Per germline, CDR1 SGDLS and CDR2 YYNGEE. This CDR3 region has 16 residues.

The genes are TRBV30 and TRBJ1-5, with 11 bases matching TRBD1. V lost 5 bases, J lost 6 bases, and 9 bases stayed unmatched. The CDR3 covers 15 residues. Germline CDR1 GTSNPN, CDR2 SVGIG (reference sequence). CDR3 loop: CAWSPDRGLGQPQHF. The CDR3 nucleotides read TGTGCCTGGTCCCCGGACAGGGGGCTAGGTCAGCCCCAGCATTTT.

The V gene is TRBV9, the J gene TRBJ1-1; possible D gene TRBD1, 6 bases. This CDR3 is built from 14 residues. Germline lookup yields CDR1 SGDLS and CDR2 YYNGEE. The V end was cut by 4 bases, the J end by 2 bases, with 12 bases between. The CDR3 spells CASSPRTVNTEAFF. The CDR3 coding sequence is TGTGCCAGCAGCCCCAGGACAGTAAACACTGAAGCTTTCTTT.

V usage is TRBV7-3 and J usage is TRBJ2-2, with TRBD2 matching 7 bases. The CDR3 loop spans 16 amino acids. CDR1 is SGHTA and CDR2 is FQGTGA in the germline V gene. The J segment lost 6 bases and the V segment lost 2 bases, leaving 9 bases of the junction unmatched. As DNA, the CDR3 is TGTGCCAGCAGCTTATATTCAAGCGGGATTGCCGGGGAGCTGTTTTTT. Protein sequence: CASSLYSSGIAGELFF.